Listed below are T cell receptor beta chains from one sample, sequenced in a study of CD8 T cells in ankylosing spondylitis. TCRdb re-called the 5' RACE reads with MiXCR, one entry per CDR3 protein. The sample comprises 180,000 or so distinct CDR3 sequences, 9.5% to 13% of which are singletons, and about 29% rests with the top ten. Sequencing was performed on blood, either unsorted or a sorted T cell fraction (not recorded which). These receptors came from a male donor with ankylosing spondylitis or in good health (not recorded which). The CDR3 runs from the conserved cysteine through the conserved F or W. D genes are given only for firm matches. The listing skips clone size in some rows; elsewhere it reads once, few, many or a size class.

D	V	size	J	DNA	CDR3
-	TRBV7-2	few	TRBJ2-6	TGTGCCAGCGCCCATGGGTTTGGGGCCAACGTCCTGACTTTC	CASAHGFGANVLTF
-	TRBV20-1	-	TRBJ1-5	TGCAGTGCCAACCCGAACCTGAATCAGCCCCAGCATTTT	CSANPNLNQPQHF
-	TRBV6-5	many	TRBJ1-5	TGTGCCAGCAGGGGAGTAGGTCAGCCCCAGCATTTT	CASRGVGQPQHF
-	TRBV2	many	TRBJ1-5	TGTGCCAGCAGTGATTGGGGCTACAATCAGCCCCAGCATTTT	CASSDWGYNQPQHF
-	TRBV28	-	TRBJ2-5	TGTGCCAGCAGTTTCCCCGGGGGCTCTCTCGGAGAGACCCAGTACTTC	CASSFPGGSLGETQYF
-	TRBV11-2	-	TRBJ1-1	TGTGCCAGCAGCCCCCAGGCGGGGTCCACTGAAGCTTTCTTT	CASSPQAGSTEAFF
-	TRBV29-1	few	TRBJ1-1	TGCAGCGTTCGCATGGGGTCCCGGAACACTGAAGCTTTCTTT	CSVRMGSRNTEAFF
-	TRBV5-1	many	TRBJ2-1	TGCGCCAGCAGCTTAACCAATGAGCAGTTCTTC	CASSLTNEQFF
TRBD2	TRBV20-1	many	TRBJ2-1	TGCAGTGCTAGACCACTAGCGGGGGCCTCCTACAATGAGCAGTTCTTC	CSARPLAGASYNEQFF
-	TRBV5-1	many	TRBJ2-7	TGCGCCAGCAGCTTGGGTAGCGGAGGTGTGGGTGAGCAGTACTTC	CASSLGSGGVGEQYF
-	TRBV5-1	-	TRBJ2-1	TGCGCCAGCAGCTTGGTTGGGACCCCTGCCCACAATGAGCAGTTCTTC	CASSLVGTPAHNEQFF
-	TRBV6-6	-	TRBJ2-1	TGTGCCAGCACCAGCCGAAGTGAGCAGTTCTTC	CASTSRSEQFF
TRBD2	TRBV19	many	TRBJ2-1	TGTGCCAGTAGTAGGACTAGCGGGAGTAGCAATGAGCAGTTCTTC	CASSRTSGSSNEQFF
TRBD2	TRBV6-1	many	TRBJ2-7	TGTGCCAGCAGCCACGGACTAGCGGGAGACGAGCAGTACTTC	CASSHGLAGDEQYF
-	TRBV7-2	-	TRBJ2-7	TGTGCCAGCAGCTTAAATCAGGGAGGTTACGAGCAGTACTTC	CASSLNQGGYEQYF
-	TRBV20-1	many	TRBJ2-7	TGCAGTGCTAGGGACCCAAGATACGAGCAGTACTTC	CSARDPRYEQYF
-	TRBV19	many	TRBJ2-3	TGTGCCAGTAGTCTCAACACCCCAGGCACAGATACGCAGTATTTT	CASSLNTPGTDTQYF
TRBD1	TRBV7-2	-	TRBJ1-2	TGTGCCAGCAGCTCCACAGGGGGGTATGGCTACACCTTC	CASSSTGGYGYTF
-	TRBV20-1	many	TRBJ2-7	TGCAGTGCGGAAACAGCGTACGAGCAGTACTTC	CSAETAYEQYF
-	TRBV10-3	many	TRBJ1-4	TGTGCCATCAAGCCGGCTACTAATGAAAAACTGTTTTTT	CAIKPATNEKLFF
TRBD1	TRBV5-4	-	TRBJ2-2	TGTGCCAGCAGCCGCGGACAGGGGAAGACCGGGGAGCTGTTTTTT	CASSRGQGKTGELFF
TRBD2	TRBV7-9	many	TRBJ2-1	TGTGCCAGCAGCTTACCGACTAGCGGACGCGGGTACAATGAGCAGTTCTTC	CASSLPTSGRGYNEQFF
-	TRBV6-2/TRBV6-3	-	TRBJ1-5	TGTGCCAGCAGTGCTATCCAGATGCGCAATCAGCCCCAGCATTTT	CASSAIQMRNQPQHF
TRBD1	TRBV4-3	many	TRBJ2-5	TGCGCCAGCAGTGAAACAGGGGGAGAGACCCAGTACTTC	CASSETGGETQYF
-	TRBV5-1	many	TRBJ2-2	TGCGCCAGCAGCTTGGATAGCGAAACCGGGGAGCTGTTTTTT	CASSLDSETGELFF
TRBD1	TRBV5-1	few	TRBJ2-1	TGCGCCAGCAGCTTATCCGGGACAGGGGGTATGGATGAGCAGTTCTTC	CASSLSGTGGMDEQFF
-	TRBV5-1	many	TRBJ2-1	TGCGCCAGCAGCTTGGACGGGAGCTCCTACAATGAGCAGTTCTTC	CASSLDGSSYNEQFF
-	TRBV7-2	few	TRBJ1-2	TGTGCCAGCAGCCTCGACAAGACTTCCTATGGCTACACCTTC	CASSLDKTSYGYTF
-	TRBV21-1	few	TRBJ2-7	TGTGCCAGCAGCATACACCTAGGGACATTGGGGGGCGAGCAGTACTTC	CASSIHLGTLGGEQYF
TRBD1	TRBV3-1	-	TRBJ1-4	TGTGCCAGCAGCCAAGGAGGCAGGGGGCGAATTGAAAAACTGTTTTTT	CASSQGGRGRIEKLFF
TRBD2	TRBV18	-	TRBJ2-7	TGTGCCAGCTCACCATTAGCGTCCCGCGGGAGCTCCTACGAGCAGTACTTC	CASSPLASRGSSYEQYF
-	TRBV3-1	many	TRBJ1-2	TGTGCCAGCAGCCAAGTCGGCAGGGGTGATGGCTACACCTTC	CASSQVGRGDGYTF
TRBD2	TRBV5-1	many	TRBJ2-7	TGCGCCAGCAGCTTTAGCGGGGGAACCTACGAGCAGTACTTC	CASSFSGGTYEQYF
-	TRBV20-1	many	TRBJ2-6	TGCAGTGCTAGCGGCGGAGGCTCTGGGGCCAACGTCCTGACTTTC	CSASGGGSGANVLTF
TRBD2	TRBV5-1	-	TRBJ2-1	TGCGCCAGCAGCTTGCTAACTAGCGGGGGGCCGGGCCAGGACGTTGAGCAGTTCTTC	CASSLLTSGGPGQDVEQFF
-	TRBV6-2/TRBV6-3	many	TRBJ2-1	TGTGCCAGCAGTTACGGCTACAATGAGCAGTTCTTC	CASSYGYNEQFF
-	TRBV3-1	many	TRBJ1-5	TGTGCCAGCAGCCAGGCAGGGGAGCAGCCCCAGCATTTT	CASSQAGEQPQHF